The 27 T cell receptor beta chains presented below share a single source sample, sequenced in a study of T cells in Graves' hyperthyroidism and ophthalmopathy. The CDR3 regions of TCR beta were amplified from RNA transcripts. The TCR CDR3 first-round RT-PCR relied on the HTBI primer set. TCRdb redid the calling of the multiplex PCR reads with MiXCR, one entry per CDR3 protein. In the table there are approximately 570,000 distinct CDR3 sequences, about 20% of which are singletons. Sequences were obtained from blood. The receptors shown here come from a man aged 35 to 55 with Graves' ophthalmopathy.

This clonotype has ten or more counts. The chain carries TRBV11-1 and TRBJ2-5; D not certain. CDR3 length equals 13 residues. In germline, CDR1 is SGHAT, CDR2 FQDESV (reference sequence). V was trimmed by 2 bases and J by 5 bases, leaving 9 bases between them. The CDR3 here is CASSLSSRETQYF. In DNA, the CDR3 is TGTGCCAGCAGCTTATCCAGCAGGGAGACCCAGTACTTC.

This clonotype has ten or more counts. The rearrangement joins TRBV28 to TRBJ2-1; D possibly corresponds to TRBD1 (5 bases). Trimming left V 10 bases short and J 5 bases short, with 15 bases between. The CDR3 contains 13 residues. CDR1 and CDR2 from the germline V gene are MDHEN and SYDVKM. The CDR3: CATFQGINNEQFF. CDR3 DNA: TGTGCCACCTTCCAGGGAATCAACAATGAGCAGTTCTTC.

The chain couples TRBV5-1 to TRBJ1-1; D ambiguous. The CDR3 length is 13 residues. The V gene lost 5 bases and the J gene lost 5 bases, with 13 bases spanning the gap. CDR1 and CDR2 (germline): SGHRS, YFSETQ. The CDR3 bases are TGCGCCAGCAGAGTCATTAGTGAGACTGAAGCTTTCTTT. This gives the protein CASRVISETEAFF.

This clonotype was recorded at least ten times. In DNA form, the CDR3 reads TGTGCCAGCTCACCAAGAGGCGGGAGAACCCAAGAGACCCAGTACTTC. As protein: CASSPRGGRTQETQYF. V gene TRBV18 combines with J gene TRBJ2-5; 7 bases are a match to TRBD2. V was pared by 2 bases and J by 1 base, with 7 bases of the junction left unmatched. CDR1 is KGHSH and CDR2 is LQKENI in the germline V gene. CDR3 length equals 16 residues. Supplemented by reference TRBV18 and TRBJ2-5, the full variable domain reads NAGVMQNPRHLVRRRGQEARLRCSPMKGHSHVYWYRQLPEEGLKFMVYLQKENIIDESGMPKERFSAEFPKEGPSILRIQQVVRGDSAAYFCASSPRGGRTQETQYFGPGTRLLVL.

This clonotype came up many times. This chain joins TRBV7-2 and TRBJ2-3, with TRBD2 identical over 10 bases. The CDR3 runs 21 residues. The V gene end was trimmed by 5 bases and the J gene end by 5 bases; junction bases not matched to a gene: 25. Germline CDR1 SGHTA, CDR2 FQGNSA. The CDR3 region has the DNA TGTGCCAGCAGCGTACAACCCCCGTTACTAGCGGGATTAGGTCGAAAAGATACGCAGTATTTT. Its protein product is CASSVQPPLLAGLGRKDTQYF.

The chain combines TRBV19 with TRBJ2-7, with a weak D call TRBD2 (6 bases). The CDR3 is 15 residues long. V gave up 6 bases and J gave up 0 bases, with 15 bases separating them. Germline values: CDR1 LNHDA, CDR2 SQIVND (reference sequence). In DNA, the CDR3 is TGTGCCAGTAGCAAGGCTAGCGCATCCTCCTACGAGCAGTACTTC. Its translation: CASSKASASSYEQYF.

The chain is built from TRBV5-1 and TRBJ1-1; D not resolved. The CDR3 sequence is 16 residues long. Trimming shortened V by 0 bases and J by 2 bases, and 14 bases separated the two germline ends. The V gene's germline CDR1 is SGHRS and CDR2 YFSETQ. As DNA, the CDR3 is TGCGCCAGCAGCTTGGGGGCGCGGGTAGGCAACACTGAAGCTTTCTTT. Translating it yields CASSLGARVGNTEAFF.

V gene TRBV6-2 or TRBV6-3 combines with J gene TRBJ2-3; perhaps D is TRBD1 or TRBD2 (6 bases each). CDR3 length: 15 residues. The germline gives CDR1 MNHEY, CDR2 SVGEGT. Trimming shortened V by 0 bases and J by 2 bases, and 9 bases separated the two germline ends. The CDR3 nucleotides read TGTGCCAGCAGTTACTCCGGGGGCCTCACAGATACGCAGTATTTT. Encoded protein: CASSYSGGLTDTQYF.

To note about this clonotype: One junction end does not reproduce the germline sequence, and a read error may be involved. The V call is TRBV29-1, the J call TRBJ1-2; D is possibly TRBD1 (5 bases). Germline V gene lookup returns CDR1 SQVTM and CDR2 ANQGSEA. The CDR3 sequence is 14 residues long. The CDR3 nucleotides are TGCAGCATTGATGCCCGGGACGCGTTTTATGGCTACACCTTC. Its protein is CSIDARDAFYGYTF.

CDR3 nucleotides: TGTGCCAGCAGCCCCCTCCCCGCAGGACGCAGCAAAGAGACCCAGTACTTC. The encoded protein is CASSPLPAGRSKETQYF. This chain joins TRBV7-9 and TRBJ2-5, with D uncertain. This CDR3 has 17 residues. Germline V gives CDR1 SEHNR, CDR2 FQNEAQ (reference sequence). Trimming took 5 bases from V and 3 from J, leaving 22 bases between them.

Only a few counts were recorded for this clonotype. This rearrangement joins TRBV6-2 or TRBV6-3 to TRBJ2-2; a weak D match, TRBD1 (6 bases). CDR3 length: 13 amino acids. Per germline, CDR1 MNHEY and CDR2 SVGEGT. V lost 6 bases and J 4 bases, leaving 9 bases between the germline ends. The CDR3 coding sequence is TGTGCCAGCAGCCGGACAGCCACCGGGGAGCTGTTTTTT. It is translated as CASSRTATGELFF.

In regard to this clonotype: A much larger clonotype is one base distant, so this may be a read error. This sequence joins TRBV20-1 and TRBJ2-3; 8 nucleotides match TRBD2. Germline CDR1 reads DFQATT; CDR2 reads SNEGSKA (reference sequence). CDR3 length equals 14 residues. After removal of 6 bases from V and 3 bases from J, the junction contained 8 bases not matched to a gene. CDR3 coding DNA: TGCAGTGCCACCGGGGGGGGTCGGACAGATACGCAGTATTTT. It is translated as CSATGGGRTDTQYF.

The J gene is TRBJ2-7, the V gene TRBV6-2 or TRBV6-3; no definite D call. V lost 8 bases, J lost 2 bases, and 10 bases lay in between. The germline gives CDR1 MNHEY, CDR2 SVGEGT. The length of the CDR3 is 12 residues. The CDR3 spells CASLKPPYEQYF. CDR3 bases: TGTGCCAGCTTAAAGCCCCCCTACGAGCAGTACTTC.

The chain joins TRBV24-1 to TRBJ1-6, with D hard to call. CDR1 and CDR2 from the germline V gene are KGHDR and SFDVKD. Trimming stripped 4 bases from V and 8 bases from J, with 11 bases between. The CDR3 spans 14 residues. CDR3 region: CATSDNYRDSPLHF. The CDR3 nucleotides are TGTGCCACCAGTGACAACTACAGAGATTCACCCCTCCACTTT.

This clonotype was seen repeatedly, ten times or more. The J gene is TRBJ1-2, the V gene TRBV20-1; perhaps TRBD1 as D (6 bases). Germline V CDR1 and CDR2: DFQATT, SNEGSKA (reference sequence). This CDR3 contains 11 residues. Trimming stripped 6 bases from V and 9 bases from J, with 14 bases between. CDR3 bases: TGCAGTGCAGCCGACAGGAGTAGCTACACCTTC. Encoded protein: CSAADRSSYTF.

This clonotype has a handful of counts. The V and J genes are TRBV29-1 and TRBJ2-4, with D perhaps matching TRBD1 (6 bases). V lost 6 bases to trimming and J lost 6 bases, with 15 bases between them. Germline CDR1 is SQVTM and CDR2 is ANQGSEA. The CDR3 sequence is 13 residues long. The DNA of the CDR3 is TGCAGCGTATCTGGACAGAATTTAAACATTCAGTACTTC. This gives the protein CSVSGQNLNIQYF.

The chain has TRBV30 and TRBJ2-7; D may be TRBD1 or TRBD2 (5 bases each). The germline V and J ends were trimmed by 0 bases and 5 bases, with 17 bases remaining between them. The CDR3 is 15 residues long. Germline V gives CDR1 GTSNPN, CDR2 SVGIG (reference sequence). In nucleotides, the CDR3 is TGTGCCTGGAGTGTCAATGGGGGAGTGTGGGACGAGCAGTACTTC. Residues: CAWSVNGGVWDEQYF.

This clonotype showed up many times. The V gene is TRBV12-3 or TRBV12-4, the J gene TRBJ1-2; no reliable D call. Trimming left V 4 bases short and J 6 bases short, with 18 bases between. The CDR3 is made up of 15 amino acids. CDR3 DNA sequence: TGTGCCAGCAGTTCCGACATCGCCCAAGGCGATGGCTACACCTTC. It codes for CASSSDIAQGDGYTF.

This clonotype was detected a few times. The rearrangement joins TRBV29-1 to TRBJ2-1, with D unclear. CDR1 SQVTM and CDR2 ANQGSEA come from the germline V gene. Trimming removed 0 bases from V and 13 bases from J, with 10 bases in between. This CDR3 contains 11 residues. CDR3 amino acids: CSVEDVSEQFF. In DNA form, the CDR3 reads TGCAGCGTTGAAGACGTCTCTGAACAGTTCTTC.

This clonotype was counted ten times or more. The chain is built from TRBV20-1 and TRBJ1-3; D remains unclear. Trimming pared 6 bases from V and 4 bases from J, leaving 13 bases between. CDR1 is DFQATT and CDR2 is SNEGSKA in the germline V gene (reference sequence). The CDR3 runs to 13 residues. CDR3 sequence (DNA): TGCAGTGCCCGGGTTTTTGCGGGAAACACCATATATTTT. This sequence encodes CSARVFAGNTIYF.

The V gene is TRBV6-7, the J gene TRBJ2-1, with D unresolved. TRBV6-7 falls under the ORF class, with uncertain function. The CDR3 is made up of 17 amino acids. The V end lost 10 bases, the J end lost 6 bases, and 28 bases lay between the germline ends. The CDR3 reads CANFRYFSSNYPNEQFF. As DNA, the CDR3 is TGTGCCAACTTCAGATACTTTTCTTCGAACTACCCCAATGAGCAGTTCTTC.

This chain uses TRBV5-4 with TRBJ2-7, with 9 bases fitting TRBD2. The V and J ends lost 0 bases and 3 bases, in that order; junction bases with no gene match: 4. The length of the CDR3 is 15 residues. Germline values: CDR1 SGHNT, CDR2 YYREEE (reference sequence). CDR3 loop: CASSLDSGGYYEQYF. Here the CDR3 DNA reads TGTGCCAGCAGCTTGGATAGCGGGGGATACTACGAGCAGTACTTC.

This clonotype was detected only a few times. Sequence at one end of the junction differs from germline and may be a read error. This chain joins TRBV7-7 and TRBJ2-5, with D perhaps TRBD1 or TRBD2 (6 bases each). This CDR3 spans 14 amino acids. Germline values: CDR1 SSHAT, CDR2 FNYEAQ (reference sequence). For the CDR3, the DNA is TGTGCTAGCAGCCCGGGTGGGGGGCCTCACGCCCAGTACTTC. It translates to CASSPGGGPHAQYF. The full variable domain, with the rest looked up from reference TRBV7-7 and TRBJ2-5, is GAGVSQSPRYKVTKRGQDVTLRCDPISSHATLYWYQQALGQGPEFLTYFNYEAQPDKSGLPSDRFSAERPEGSISTLTIQRTEQRDSAMYRCASSPGGGPHAQYFGPGTRLLVL.

In regard to this clonotype: A much bigger clone sits one base away, suggesting this may be a read error. The rearrangement joins TRBV28 to TRBJ2-2, with D possibly TRBD2 on 6 matching bases. This CDR3 has 15 amino acids. Germline values: CDR1 MDHEN, CDR2 SYDVKM. In nucleotides, the CDR3 is TGTGCCAGCAACCCTAGGTGGGGAAACACCGGGGGGCTGTTTTTT. Translated, it gives CASNPRWGNTGGLFF.

The table lists this clonotype with many counts. The chain combines TRBV20-1 with TRBJ2-7, with TRBD2 matching over 10 bases. This CDR3 spans 14 amino acids. V gave up 4 bases and J gave up 4 bases; unmatched junction bases: 7. CDR1 is DFQATT and CDR2 is SNEGSKA in the germline V gene (reference sequence). This CDR3 is CSAIPSGRAYEQYF. CDR3 coding DNA: TGCAGTGCTATCCCCAGCGGGAGGGCTTACGAGCAGTACTTC.

This clonotype was seen more than once but under ten times. V usage is TRBV9 and J usage is TRBJ2-7; 9 bases are a match to TRBD1. Trimming at V came to 5 bases and at J to 1 base, leaving 7 bases not matched to a gene. Germline values: CDR1 SGDLS, CDR2 YYNGEE. The CDR3 has 15 residues. In DNA, the CDR3 is TGTGCCAGCAGTGCCGCCGGGACAGGGTCCTACGAGCAGTACTTC. Its protein is CASSAAGTGSYEQYF.

The V call is TRBV28, the J call TRBJ2-7, with 8 bases matching TRBD1. The CDR3 consists of 14 residues. Germline CDR1 is MDHEN and CDR2 is SYDVKM. V lost 6 bases to trimming and J lost 2 bases; unmatched junction nucleotides: 6. As DNA, the CDR3 is TGTGCCAGCAGAACCGGGACAGGAACCTACGAGCAGTACTTC. Translating it yields CASRTGTGTYEQYF.